This T cell receptor (beta chain) originates from a study of OX40 agonist ivuxolimab in advanced cancers. The overall study: Ivuxolimab was administered intravenously to patients at 0.01 to 10 mg/kg every 2 weeks. Two patients with cutaneous melanoma and one with hepatocellular carcinoma, three in total, showed partial responses. Head and neck, renal cell, melanoma or hepatocellular carcinoma were the cancers that dose-escalation patients had.

J gave up 7 bases and V 4 bases, and 6 bases lay outside the gene matches. CDR1 is SGHRS, CDR2 YFSETQ, per germline. This CDR3 spans 14 amino acids. As for this clone: The antigen remains undetermined.

The study, taken as a whole, reports: In general, CD8+ T cells held more expanded clones than CD4+ did, on average.

Clones were read by immunoSEQ multiplex PCR, and TCRdb kept only the in-frame ones, dropping some. There are tens of thousands of clones in the sample; roughly nine tenths occur only once, and 0.33% lies in the top ten. Sequenced material: CD4+ or CD8+ T cells sorted from blood, taken in a trial of the OX40 agonist ivuxolimab. The V and J genes are TRBV5-1 and TRBJ2-7, with 12 positions matching TRBD1. This receptor was taken from an adult with an advanced solid tumor such as melanoma, head and neck, liver or kidney cancer. CDR3 protein: CASSPRDRGLEQYF. DNA of the CDR3: TGCGCCAGCAGCCCCCGGGACAGGGGGCTAGAGCAGTACTTC.